Listed here are 10 T cell receptor beta chains from one sample, sequenced in a study of radiotherapy plus CTLA-4 blockade in lung cancer. The data were produced by immunoSEQ multiplex PCR, yet TCRdb's version contains in-frame clones alone and is incomplete. The sample includes 25,000 to 30,000 clones, about 76% seen only once; the top ten take approximately 24%. The specimen was peripheral blood, collected from a patient treated with radiotherapy plus ipilimumab. The receptors originated from a human donor with non-small cell lung cancer that progressed on radiotherapy plus ipilimumab.

About this clone: Relative to the germline gene, one junction end is altered; a read error may explain this. The chain is built from TRBV9 and TRBJ1-2, with D perhaps matching TRBD1 (5 bases). Germline V gene sequence: CDR1 SGDLS, CDR2 YYNGEE. The CDR3 length is 19 residues. The CDR3 sequence is CARSVGGGGPGVPACGYTF. In DNA form, the CDR3 reads TGTGCCCGCAGCGTCGGTGGGGGAGGACCGGGGGTCCCGGCATGTGGCTACACCTTC. The full variable domain, rest sourced from reference TRBV9 and TRBJ1-2, is DSGVTQTPKHLITATGQRVTLRCSPRSGDLSVYWYQQSLDQGLQFLIQYYNGEERAKGNILERFSAQQFPDLHSELNLSSLELGDSALYFCARSVGGGGPGVPACGYTFGSGTRLTVV.

V usage is TRBV6-5 and J usage is TRBJ2-2, with D uncertain. V lost 1 base, J lost 1 base, and 4 bases lay in between. CDR1 and CDR2 (germline): MNHEY, SVGAGI. This CDR3 has 14 residues. CDR3 sequence (DNA): TGTGCCAGCAGTTACTACAGGAACACCGGGGAGCTGTTTTTT. This translates into CASSYYRNTGELFF.

The chain uses TRBV28 and TRBJ2-3; 7 nucleotides line up with TRBD1. The CDR3 contains 19 residues. CDR1 and CDR2 (germline): MDHEN, SYDVKM. V lost 4 bases to trimming and J lost 2 bases; unmatched junction nucleotides: 18. The CDR3 protein is CASSWTGETVGSPTDTQYF. The CDR3 coding sequence is TGTGCCAGCAGTTGGACAGGCGAGACTGTAGGATCGCCCACAGATACGCAGTATTTT.

The CDR3 DNA reads as TGTGCCAGCAGCTGGGGACAAGGCATGAACACTGAAGCTTTCTTT. Translation gives CASSWGQGMNTEAFF. The rearrangement uses TRBV5-6 and TRBJ1-1; D is perhaps TRBD1 (6 bases). The germline CDR1 and CDR2 sequences are SGHDT and YYEEEE. V lost 3 bases and J 0 bases, leaving 12 bases between the germline ends. The CDR3 length is 15 residues.

CDR3 nucleotides: TGTGCCAGTAGTATATGGACAGGGGCGAGCGAGCAGTACTTC. Protein product: CASSIWTGASEQYF. The rearrangement uses TRBV19 and TRBJ2-7, with 9 bases matching TRBD1. CDR3 length equals 14 residues. The germline CDR1 and CDR2 sequences are LNHDA and SQIVND (reference sequence). V was clipped by 2 bases and J by 6 bases; unmatched bases: 5.

This clone came up a few times. V usage is TRBV5-8 and J usage is TRBJ1-1, with a tentative D call TRBD1 (5 bases). The germline V gene has CDR1 SGHTS and CDR2 YDEGEE. V was cut by 7 bases and J by 4 bases, with 14 bases left in between. This CDR3 has 13 amino acids. The CDR3 is CASEWGGGTEAFF. In DNA form, the CDR3 reads TGTGCCAGCGAATGGGGGGGAGGCACTGAAGCTTTCTTT.

The chain is built from TRBV14 and TRBJ2-1; 9 nucleotides line up with TRBD1. CDR1 is SGHDN, CDR2 FVKESK, per germline. The V gene end was trimmed by 2 bases and the J gene end by 0 bases; junction bases not matched to a gene: 14. CDR3 length: 20 amino acids. The CDR3 reads CASSQPQRQGVLSSYNEQFF. CDR3 DNA: TGTGCCAGCAGCCAACCCCAGAGACAGGGGGTACTAAGCTCCTACAATGAGCAGTTCTTC.

This sequence joins TRBV4-3 and TRBJ1-5; a weak D match, TRBD1 (5 bases). V was shortened by 0 bases and J by 7 bases, with 13 bases between the two germline ends. The CDR3 covers 15 residues. Germline V gene data show CDR1 as LGHNA and CDR2 as YSLEER. The CDR3 sequence is CASSQDSGQGQPQHF. The CDR3 DNA is TGCGCCAGCAGCCAAGATTCGGGGCAAGGGCAGCCCCAGCATTTT.

The CDR3 reads CASSFYRTGGDQPQHF. Written as DNA, the CDR3 is TGTGCCAGCAGTTTCTATAGGACAGGGGGCGATCAGCCCCAGCATTTT. V and J are TRBV2 and TRBJ1-5, with 11 bases aligning to TRBD1. Germline CDR1 SNHLY, CDR2 FYNNEI. The CDR3 is 16 amino acids. Trimming at V came to 5 bases and at J to 5 bases, leaving 8 bases not matched to a gene.

The CDR3 region has the DNA TGTGCCATCAGTGAGTCGTCGGATAGGACTGAAGCTTTCTTT. Translating it yields CAISESSDRTEAFF. The chain has TRBV10-3 and TRBJ1-1; D call uncertain. The CDR3 runs to 14 residues. CDR1 and CDR2 (germline): ENHRY, SYGVKD. V lost 0 bases and J 5 bases, leaving 10 bases between the germline ends.